In its sample, the clone carrying this T cell receptor (beta chain) was seen a few times. As yet, its antigen is unknown. This specimen comes from a study of blood T cells in healthy people across ages. Study observations and caveats: Using unsorted PBMCs precluded a conclusive naive versus antigen-experienced comparison. More naive CD4+ cells and higher diversity marked long-lived donors relative to aged donors.

The study isolated at least 6.5 million PBMCs from each sample. For the second PCR, which ran for about 6 to 11 cycles, a sample-barcoded 5' primer and a J-beta primer mix were used. Tagging of each cDNA molecule was performed by a template-switch adaptor with 12 random nucleotides. In TCRdb, the 5' RACE reads were re-called with MiXCR into one record per CDR3 protein. The table records 700,000 to 950,000 distinct CDR3 sequences, roughly 64% of them present only once. The TCR originated in a man aged 25 to 40 in good health. Material: blood.

DNA of the CDR3: TGCAGTGCTAGAGAGTTTCCGGGACAGGGGGTCAGGGAGCAGTTCTTC. Translated, it gives CSAREFPGQGVREQFF. The V and J genes are TRBV20-1 and TRBJ2-1; 11 bases are shared with TRBD1. Trimming removed 0 bases from V and 10 bases from J; junction bases left unmatched: 11. The CDR3 has 16 residues. Looked up from germline, CDR1 is DFQATT and CDR2 is SNEGSKA (reference sequence).